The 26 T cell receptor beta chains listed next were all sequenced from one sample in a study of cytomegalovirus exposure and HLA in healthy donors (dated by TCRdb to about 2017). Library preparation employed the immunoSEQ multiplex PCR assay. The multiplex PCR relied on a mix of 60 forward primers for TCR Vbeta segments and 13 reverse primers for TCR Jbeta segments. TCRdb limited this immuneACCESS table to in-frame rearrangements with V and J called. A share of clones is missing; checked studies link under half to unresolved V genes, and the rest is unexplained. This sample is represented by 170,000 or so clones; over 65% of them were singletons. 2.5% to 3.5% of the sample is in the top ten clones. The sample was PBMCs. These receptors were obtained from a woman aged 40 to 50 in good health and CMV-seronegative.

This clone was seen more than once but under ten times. CDR3 bases: TGTGCCAGCAGCCCATTAACTACGAATAGACTAATGCGCTACACCTTC. Protein product: CASSPLTTNRLMRYTF. The chain joins TRBV11-2 to TRBJ1-2; D is ambiguous. Germline V gene data show CDR1 as SGHAT and CDR2 as FQNNGV. Trimming left V 5 bases short and J 9 bases short, with 25 bases between. The CDR3 consists of 16 residues.

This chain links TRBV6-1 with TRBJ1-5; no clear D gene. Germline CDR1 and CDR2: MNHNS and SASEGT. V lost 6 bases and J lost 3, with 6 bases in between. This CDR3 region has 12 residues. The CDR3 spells CASRRDNQPQHF. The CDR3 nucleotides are TGTGCCAGCAGACGAGACAATCAGCCCCAGCATTTT.

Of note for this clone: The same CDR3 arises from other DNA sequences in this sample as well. The CDR3, as DNA: TGCGCCAGCTCCTTTCAGGGCGACTATGGCTACACCTTC. It specifies CASSFQGDYGYTF. V and J are TRBV5-1 and TRBJ1-2; tentatively, D is TRBD1 (5 bases). This CDR3 region has 13 residues. CDR1 is SGHRS and CDR2 is YFSETQ in the germline V gene. The V and J ends lost 7 bases and 3 bases respectively, with 13 bases between them.

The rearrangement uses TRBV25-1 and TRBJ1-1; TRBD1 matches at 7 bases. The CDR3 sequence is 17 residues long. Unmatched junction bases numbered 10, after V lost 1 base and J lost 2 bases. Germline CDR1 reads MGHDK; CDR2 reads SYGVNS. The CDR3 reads CASSESPGQDSNTEAFF. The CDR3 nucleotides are TGTGCCAGCAGTGAATCACCCGGACAGGACTCAAACACTGAAGCTTTCTTT.

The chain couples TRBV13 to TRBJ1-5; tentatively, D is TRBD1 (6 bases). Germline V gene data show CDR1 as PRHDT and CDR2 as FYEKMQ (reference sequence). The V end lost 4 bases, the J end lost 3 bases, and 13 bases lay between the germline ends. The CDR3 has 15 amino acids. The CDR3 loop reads CASSSGGGPNQPQHF. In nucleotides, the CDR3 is TGTGCCAGCAGCTCCGGGGGGGGCCCCAATCAGCCCCAGCATTTT. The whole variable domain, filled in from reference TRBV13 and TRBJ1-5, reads AAGVIQSPRHLIKEKRETATLKCYPIPRHDTVYWYQQGPGQDPQFLISFYEKMQSDKGSIPDRFSAQQFSDYHSELNMSSLELGDSALYFCASSSGGGPNQPQHFGDGTRLSIL.

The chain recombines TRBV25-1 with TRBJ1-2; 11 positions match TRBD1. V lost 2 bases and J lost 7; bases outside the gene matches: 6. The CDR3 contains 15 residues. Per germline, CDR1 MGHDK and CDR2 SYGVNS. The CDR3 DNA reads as TGTGCCAGCAGTGAAACCGGGACAGGGGGGGGTGGCTACACCTTC. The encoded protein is CASSETGTGGGGYTF.

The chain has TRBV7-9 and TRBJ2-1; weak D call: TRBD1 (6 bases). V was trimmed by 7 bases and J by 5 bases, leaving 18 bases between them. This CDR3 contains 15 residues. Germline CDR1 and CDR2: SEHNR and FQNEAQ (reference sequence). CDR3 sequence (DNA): TGTGCCAGCACCAACGGACAGTTAAGCGACAATGAGCAGTTCTTC. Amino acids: CASTNGQLSDNEQFF. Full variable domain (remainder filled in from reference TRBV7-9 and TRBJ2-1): DTGVSQNPRHKITKRGQNVTFRCDPISEHNRLYWYRQTLGQGPEFLTYFQNEAQLEKSRLLSDRFSAERPKGSFSTLEIQRTEQGDSAMYLCASTNGQLSDNEQFFGPGTRLTVL.

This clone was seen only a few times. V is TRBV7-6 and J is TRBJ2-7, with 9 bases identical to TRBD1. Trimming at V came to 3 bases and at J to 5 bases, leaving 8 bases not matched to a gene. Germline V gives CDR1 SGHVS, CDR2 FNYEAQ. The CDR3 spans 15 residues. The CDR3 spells CASSLAGQGWNEQYF. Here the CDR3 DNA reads TGTGCCAGCAGCTTGGCGGGACAGGGTTGGAACGAGCAGTACTTC.

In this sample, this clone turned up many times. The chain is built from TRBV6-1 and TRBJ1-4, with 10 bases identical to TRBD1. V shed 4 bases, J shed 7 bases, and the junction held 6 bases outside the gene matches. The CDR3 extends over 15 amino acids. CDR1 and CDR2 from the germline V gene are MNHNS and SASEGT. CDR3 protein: CASSGWDRGREKLFF. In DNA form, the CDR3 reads TGTGCCAGCAGTGGCTGGGACAGGGGACGTGAAAAACTGTTTTTT.

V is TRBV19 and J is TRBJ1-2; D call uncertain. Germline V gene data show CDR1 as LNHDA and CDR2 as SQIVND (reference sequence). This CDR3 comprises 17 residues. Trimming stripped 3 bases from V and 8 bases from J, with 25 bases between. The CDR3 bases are TGTGCCAGTAGTATCTGGAACCCGGGATCCAGCTTGGGGGGCTACACCTTC. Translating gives CASSIWNPGSSLGGYTF.

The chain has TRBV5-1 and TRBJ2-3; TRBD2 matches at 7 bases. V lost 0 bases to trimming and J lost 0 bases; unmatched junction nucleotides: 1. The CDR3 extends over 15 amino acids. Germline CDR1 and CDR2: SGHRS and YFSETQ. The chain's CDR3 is CASSLAGGSTDTQYF. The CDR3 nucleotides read TGCGCCAGCAGCTTGGCCGGGGGGAGCACAGATACGCAGTATTTT.

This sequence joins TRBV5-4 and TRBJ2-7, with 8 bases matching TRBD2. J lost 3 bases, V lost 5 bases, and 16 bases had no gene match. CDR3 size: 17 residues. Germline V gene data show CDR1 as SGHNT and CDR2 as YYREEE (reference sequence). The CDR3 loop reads CASRATLGAAGDYEQYF. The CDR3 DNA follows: TGTGCCAGCAGGGCGACGCTGGGGGCAGCGGGGGACTACGAGCAGTACTTC.

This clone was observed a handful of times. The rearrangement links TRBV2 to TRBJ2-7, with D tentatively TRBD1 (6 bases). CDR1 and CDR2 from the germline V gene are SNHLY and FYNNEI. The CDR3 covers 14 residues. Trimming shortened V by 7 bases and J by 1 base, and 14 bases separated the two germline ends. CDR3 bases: TGTGCCAGCACGTCGAGGGGACATTCCTACGAGCAGTACTTC. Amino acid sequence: CASTSRGHSYEQYF.

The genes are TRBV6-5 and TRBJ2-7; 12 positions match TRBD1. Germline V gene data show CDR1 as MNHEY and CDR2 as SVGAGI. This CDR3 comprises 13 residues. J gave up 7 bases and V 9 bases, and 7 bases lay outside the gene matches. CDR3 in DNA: TGTGCCAGTACCGGGACAGGGGGCCAAGAGCAGTACTTC. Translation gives CASTGTGGQEQYF.

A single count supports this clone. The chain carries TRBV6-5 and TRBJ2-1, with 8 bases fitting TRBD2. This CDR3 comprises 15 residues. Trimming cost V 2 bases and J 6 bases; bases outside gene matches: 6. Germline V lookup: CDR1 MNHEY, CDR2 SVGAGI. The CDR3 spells CASSYTGGAGNEQFF. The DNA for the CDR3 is TGTGCCAGCAGTTACACCGGGGGGGCTGGCAATGAGCAGTTCTTC.

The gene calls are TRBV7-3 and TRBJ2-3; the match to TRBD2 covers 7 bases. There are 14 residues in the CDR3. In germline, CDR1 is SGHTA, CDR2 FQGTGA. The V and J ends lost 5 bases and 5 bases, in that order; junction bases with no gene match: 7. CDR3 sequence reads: CASSSGLVGDTQYF. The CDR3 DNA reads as TGTGCCAGCAGCAGCGGACTAGTCGGAGATACGCAGTATTTT.

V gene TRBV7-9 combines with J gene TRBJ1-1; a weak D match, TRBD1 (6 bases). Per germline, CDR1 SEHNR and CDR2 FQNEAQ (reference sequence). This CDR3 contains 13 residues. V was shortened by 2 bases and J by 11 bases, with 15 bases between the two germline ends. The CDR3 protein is CASSLRQGLAAFF. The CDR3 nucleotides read TGTGCCAGCAGCTTAAGGCAGGGGCTGGCGGCTTTCTTT.

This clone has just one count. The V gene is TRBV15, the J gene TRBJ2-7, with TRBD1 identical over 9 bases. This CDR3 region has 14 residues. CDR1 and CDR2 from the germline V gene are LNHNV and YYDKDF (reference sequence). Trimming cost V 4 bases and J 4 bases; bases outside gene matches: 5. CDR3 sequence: CATSIAQGAYEQYF. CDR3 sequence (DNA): TGTGCCACCAGCATTGCACAGGGGGCTTACGAGCAGTACTTC. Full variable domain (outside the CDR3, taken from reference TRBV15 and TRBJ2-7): DAMVIQNPRYQVTQFGKPVTLSCSQTLNHNVMYWYQQKSSQAPKLLFHYYDKDFNNEADTPDNFQSRRPNTSFCFLDIRSPGLGDTAMYLCATSIAQGAYEQYFGPGTRLTVT.

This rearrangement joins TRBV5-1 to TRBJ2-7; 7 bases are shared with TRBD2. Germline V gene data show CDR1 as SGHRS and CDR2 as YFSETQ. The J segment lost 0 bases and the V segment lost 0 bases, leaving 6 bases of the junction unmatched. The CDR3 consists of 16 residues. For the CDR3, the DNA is TGCGCCAGCAGCTTGGATCGGGGCGGGAGCTCCTACGAGCAGTACTTC. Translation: CASSLDRGGSSYEQYF.

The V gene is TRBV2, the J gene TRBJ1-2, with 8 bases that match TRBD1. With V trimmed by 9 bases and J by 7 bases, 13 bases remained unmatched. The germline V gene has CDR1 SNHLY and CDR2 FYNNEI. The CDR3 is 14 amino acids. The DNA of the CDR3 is TGTGCCAGAAGACCCCAGGGGGCGATTGGTGGCTACACCTTC. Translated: CARRPQGAIGGYTF. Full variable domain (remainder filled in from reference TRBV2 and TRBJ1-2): EPEVTQTPSHQVTQMGQEVILRCVPISNHLYFYWYRQILGQKVEFLVSFYNNEISEKSEIFDDQFSVERPDGSNFTLKIRSTKLEDSAMYFCARRPQGAIGGYTFGSGTRLTVV.

For the CDR3, the DNA is TGTGCCAGTAGTGTAAGACTAGCGGGGGGCGAGCAGTTCTTC. It translates to CASSVRLAGGEQFF. This rearrangement joins TRBV19 to TRBJ2-1, with 13 bases aligning to TRBD2. With V trimmed by 5 bases and J by 10 bases, 5 bases remained unmatched. The CDR3 totals 14 residues. Per germline, CDR1 LNHDA and CDR2 SQIVND (reference sequence). The full variable domain, completed using reference TRBV19 and TRBJ2-1, is DGGITQSPKYLFRKEGQNVTLSCEQNLNHDAMYWYRQDPGQGLRLIYYSQIVNDFQKGDIAEGYSVSREKKESFPLTVTSAQKNPTAFYLCASSVRLAGGEQFFGPGTRLTVL.

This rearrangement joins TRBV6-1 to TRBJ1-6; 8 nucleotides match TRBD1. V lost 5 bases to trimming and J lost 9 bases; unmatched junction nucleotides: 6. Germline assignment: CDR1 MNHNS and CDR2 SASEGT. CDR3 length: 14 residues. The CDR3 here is CASSTDRVSSPLHF. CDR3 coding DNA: TGTGCCAGCAGTACGGACAGGGTGAGTTCACCCCTCCACTTT.

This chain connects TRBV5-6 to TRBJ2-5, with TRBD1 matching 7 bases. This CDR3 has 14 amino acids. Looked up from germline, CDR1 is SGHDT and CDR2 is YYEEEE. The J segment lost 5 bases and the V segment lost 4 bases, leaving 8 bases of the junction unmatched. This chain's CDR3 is CASSADRVRETQYF. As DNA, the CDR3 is TGTGCCAGCAGCGCAGACAGGGTCAGGGAGACCCAGTACTTC.

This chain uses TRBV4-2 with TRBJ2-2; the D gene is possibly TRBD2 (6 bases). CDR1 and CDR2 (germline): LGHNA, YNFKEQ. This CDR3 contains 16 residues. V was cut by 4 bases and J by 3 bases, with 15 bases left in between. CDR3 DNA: TGTGCCAGCAGCCCCCGGGCGACGGGGGACACCGGGGAGCTGTTTTTT. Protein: CASSPRATGDTGELFF.

CDR3 amino acids: CASSTVLETQYF. Here the CDR3 DNA reads TGTGCCAGCAGCACAGTCCTAGAGACCCAGTACTTC. J is TRBJ2-5 and V is TRBV7-9; no clear D gene. Germline CDR1 and CDR2: SEHNR and FQNEAQ (reference sequence). This CDR3 is 12 amino acids long. Trimming shortened V by 5 bases and J by 4 bases, and 8 bases separated the two germline ends.

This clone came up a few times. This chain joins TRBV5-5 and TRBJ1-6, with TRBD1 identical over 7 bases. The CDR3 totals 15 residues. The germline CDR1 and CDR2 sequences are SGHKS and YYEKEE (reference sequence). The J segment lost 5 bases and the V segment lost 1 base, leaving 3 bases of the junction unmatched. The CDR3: CASSLWQGDNSPLHF. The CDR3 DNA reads TGTGCCAGCAGCTTGTGGCAGGGGGATAATTCACCCCTCCACTTT.